A single sample gave rise to the 7 T cell receptor beta chains below, sequenced in a study of cytomegalovirus exposure and HLA in healthy donors. Use of 60 Vbeta and 13 Jbeta primers characterized the PCR. The table came from immunoSEQ multiplex PCR; TCRdb's copy has only in-frame clones and leaves some out. The sample shows approximately 150,000 clones, 75% to 80% of them seen only once. The sample was PBMCs. Receptors originate from a male donor in good health and CMV-seronegative.

The rearrangement joins TRBV5-4 to TRBJ2-1; TRBD2 aligns across 9 bases. The V segment lost 0 bases and the J segment 5 bases; nucleotides outside the gene matches: 9. The CDR3 loop spans 17 amino acids. The V gene's germline CDR1 is SGHNT and CDR2 YYREEE (reference sequence). This CDR3 reads CASSLASGTIFNNEQFF. In DNA, the CDR3 is TGTGCCAGCAGCTTGGCTAGCGGGACCATCTTCAACAATGAGCAGTTCTTC.

The V call is TRBV18, the J call TRBJ1-1; no definite D call. The germline V and J ends were trimmed by 3 bases and 0 bases, with 5 bases remaining between them. The CDR3 is 13 residues long. Germline lookup yields CDR1 KGHSH and CDR2 LQKENI. The CDR3 loop reads CASSPEMNTEAFF. The CDR3 nucleotides are TGTGCCAGCTCACCGGAGATGAACACTGAAGCTTTCTTT.

This chain joins TRBV9 and TRBJ2-3; D uncertain. CDR3 length equals 13 residues. Germline CDR1 and CDR2: SGDLS and YYNGEE. V was cut by 0 bases and J by 5 bases, with 7 bases left in between. DNA of the CDR3: TGTGCCAGCAGCGTAGAGTCTAGAGATACGCAGTATTTT. It yields the protein CASSVESRDTQYF.

This clone has only a few counts. The rearrangement joins TRBV7-9 to TRBJ2-7, with a possible D match to TRBD2 (5 bases). The CDR3 runs to 13 residues. V was cut by 2 bases and J by 4 bases, with 9 bases left in between. Germline assignment: CDR1 SEHNR and CDR2 FQNEAQ (reference sequence). CDR3 loop: CASSLSGDYEQYF. In nucleotides, the CDR3 is TGTGCCAGCAGCTTATCCGGGGATTACGAGCAGTACTTC.

J is TRBJ2-3 and V is TRBV4-2; D perhaps matches TRBD1 (7 bases). Germline-derived CDR1 and CDR2 are LGHNA and YNFKEQ. The ends were cut back, 4 bases at V and 5 bases at J, with 16 bases in the middle. There are 15 residues in the CDR3. DNA of the CDR3: TGTGCCAGCAGCCTGAGGGGCAGGGGGGAAGATACGCAGTATTTT. As protein: CASSLRGRGEDTQYF.

This sequence joins TRBV7-2 and TRBJ2-7, with 13 bases that match TRBD2. The V gene's germline CDR1 is SGHTA and CDR2 FQGNSA. The CDR3 extends over 15 amino acids. J gave up 6 bases and V 2 bases, and 4 bases lay outside the gene matches. CDR3 region: CASSLRGLAGAEQYF. DNA for the CDR3: TGTGCCAGCAGCTTAAGAGGACTAGCGGGGGCCGAGCAGTACTTC.

The J gene is TRBJ2-7, the V gene TRBV5-1; maybe TRBD1 (6 bases). Trimming pared 3 bases from V and 2 bases from J, leaving 18 bases between. This CDR3 has 16 amino acids. Germline CDR1 and CDR2: SGHRS and YFSETQ. The CDR3: CASSSGVGASPYEQYF. For the CDR3, the DNA is TGCGCCAGCAGCTCTGGGGTGGGGGCATCCCCCTACGAGCAGTACTTC.